The T cell receptor (beta chain) under discussion was sequenced for a study of shared clonotypes between healthy human individuals. The study's findings and limits: A reduction in generation probabilities was seen for non-shared clonotypes relative to those shared by all four donors. Shared clonotypes: approximately 5% naive CD4, about 4% naive CD8, over 2% memory CD4, about 0.4% memory CD8.

V lost 1 base to trimming and J lost 1 base, with 17 bases between them. Germline lookup yields CDR1 SGHKS and CDR2 YYEKEE (reference sequence). This CDR3 has 17 amino acids. Notes on this clone: Antigen: not known.

The assay was immunoSEQ multiplex PCR, and TCRdb's table has in-frame clones only and misses some. The table records about 2,200,000 clones, roughly 91% of them present only once. CD45RO-negative CD8 cells positively selected for CCR7 made up the naive population, which excluded terminally differentiated effector memory CD45RA+ cells. The rearrangement joins TRBV5-5 to TRBJ1-1, with D maybe TRBD1 (6 bases). The clonotype comes from a man aged 18 to 35 in good health. Some clones in this sample may be carry-over from other donors' samples. What was sequenced was naive CD8+ T cells from PBMCs. CDR3 loop: CASSLYGAGVRNTEAFF. For the CDR3, the DNA is TGTGCCAGCAGCTTGTACGGAGCAGGGGTTAGGAACACTGAAGCTTTCTTT.